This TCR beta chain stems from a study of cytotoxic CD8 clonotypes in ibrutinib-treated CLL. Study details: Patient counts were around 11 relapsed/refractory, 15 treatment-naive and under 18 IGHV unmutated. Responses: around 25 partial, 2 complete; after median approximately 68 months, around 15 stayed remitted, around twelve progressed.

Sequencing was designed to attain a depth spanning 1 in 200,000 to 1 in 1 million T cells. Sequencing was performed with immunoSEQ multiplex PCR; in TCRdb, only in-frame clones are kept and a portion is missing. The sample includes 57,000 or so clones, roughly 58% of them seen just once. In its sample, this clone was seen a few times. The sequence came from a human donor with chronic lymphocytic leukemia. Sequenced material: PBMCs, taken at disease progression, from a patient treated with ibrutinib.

CDR3 protein: CAWSLGGAQYEQYF. CDR3 DNA: TGTGCCTGGAGTTTGGGCGGGGCCCAATACGAGCAGTACTTC. This chain joins TRBV30 and TRBJ2-7; D perhaps matches TRBD2 (6 bases). The CDR3 length is 14 residues. Germline CDR1 reads GTSNPN; CDR2 reads SVGIG (reference sequence). With 2 bases removed from V and 4 bases from J, the gap between germline ends came to 15 bases.